Presented here are 28 T cell receptor beta chains from one specimen sequenced in a study of CD8 T cells in Susac syndrome (dated by TCRdb to about 2019). Receptor amplification or capture employed the immunoSEQ multiplex PCR assay. RNA was extracted using the RNeasy kit, and roughly 0.45 to 1 microgram was reverse transcribed with random hexamers. The public sequencing data were trimmed at Q25 with fastp and processed into clonotypes with MiXCR by TCRdb, which kept only in-frame beta chains. All rows with the same CDR3 protein become a single entry with the most common DNA and genes. The sample table records 330,000 or so distinct CDR3 sequences; around 89% of these occur just once. The ten largest make up around 0.18% of the sample. Sequencing was performed on CD8+ T cells from PBMCs. The receptors stem from a human donor with multiple sclerosis.

The chain joins TRBV5-6 to TRBJ2-7, with TRBD1 as a possible D gene (5 bases). From germline, CDR1 is SGHDT and CDR2 YYEEEE. CDR3 length equals 14 residues. Between the trimmed V and J ends, which lost 0 bases and 2 bases, there was a span of 9 bases. CDR3 residues: CASSLVATAYEQYF. CDR3 DNA: TGTGCCAGCAGCTTGGTGGCGACAGCCTACGAGCAGTACTTC.

The V gene is TRBV20-1, the J gene TRBJ2-1, with TRBD2 matching 11 bases. Looked up from germline, CDR1 is DFQATT and CDR2 is SNEGSKA (reference sequence). The CDR3 extends over 14 amino acids. The J segment lost 6 bases and the V segment lost 5 bases, leaving 6 bases of the junction unmatched. CDR3: CSAPGLADANEQFF. The DNA of the CDR3 is TGCAGTGCTCCGGGACTAGCGGACGCCAATGAGCAGTTCTTC.

The gene calls are TRBV9 and TRBJ1-1, with D possibly TRBD1 on 6 matching bases. The CDR3 is 16 residues long. The germline CDR1 and CDR2 sequences are SGDLS and YYNGEE. V was trimmed by 4 bases and J by 0 bases, leaving 16 bases between them. CDR3 nucleotides: TGTGCCAGCAGCTCCTCTGGGGGCACCTTGAACACTGAAGCTTTCTTT. Protein product: CASSSSGGTLNTEAFF.

V usage is TRBV28 and J usage is TRBJ2-7; no reliable D call. Per the germline V gene, CDR1 is MDHEN and CDR2 is SYDVKM. The CDR3 has 13 residues. V shed 7 bases and J shed 0 bases, with 10 bases lying between them. The chain's CDR3 is CASIPTSSYEQYF. CDR3 nucleotide sequence: TGTGCCAGCATTCCTACCAGCTCCTACGAGCAGTACTTC. Full variable domain (outside the CDR3, taken from reference TRBV28 and TRBJ2-7): DVKVTQSSRYLVKRTGEKVFLECVQDMDHENMFWYRQDPGLGLRLIYFSYDVKMKEKGDIPEGYSVSREKKERFSLILESASTNQTSMYLCASIPTSSYEQYFGPGTRLTVT.

This rearrangement joins TRBV7-9 to TRBJ1-2; D is ambiguous. The V gene's germline CDR1 is SEHNR and CDR2 FQNEAQ (reference sequence). Deletions cut 4 bases from V and 1 base from J, with 19 bases between. The CDR3 is 17 residues long. DNA of the CDR3: TGTGCCAGCAGCTCTTACCGGGGTGTTGCTATTAACTATGGCTACACCTTC. Translated, it gives CASSSYRGVAINYGYTF.

In DNA form, the CDR3 reads TGTGCCACCAGTGACAGGCTAGCGGGGGGGCTAGGAGATACGCAGTATTTT. Encoded protein: CATSDRLAGGLGDTQYF. The chain recombines TRBV24-1 with TRBJ2-3; 12 bases fit TRBD2. The CDR3 is made up of 17 amino acids. V was clipped by 4 bases and J by 5 bases; unmatched bases: 9. Germline V CDR1 and CDR2: KGHDR, SFDVKD.

This clonotype was seen many times. The chain has TRBV6-1 and TRBJ2-1; tentatively, D is TRBD2 (6 bases). This CDR3 comprises 15 residues. The V and J ends lost 2 bases and 0 bases respectively, with 8 bases between them. Germline V lookup: CDR1 MNHNS, CDR2 SASEGT. CDR3 protein: CASSELGGSYNEQFF. CDR3 nucleotide sequence: TGTGCCAGCAGTGAATTGGGGGGCTCCTACAATGAGCAGTTCTTC.

V usage is TRBV20-1 and J usage is TRBJ2-5; the D gene is possibly TRBD1 (6 bases). Looked up from germline, CDR1 is DFQATT and CDR2 is SNEGSKA (reference sequence). V shed 6 bases and J shed 9 bases, with 17 bases lying between them. This CDR3 has 12 residues. CDR3 nucleotide sequence: TGCAGTGCGCCGGACAGCGCCTGGGCCCAGTACTTC. The encoded protein is CSAPDSAWAQYF.

The V and J genes are TRBV28 and TRBJ2-7, with 7 nucleotides matching TRBD1. Germline loops: CDR1 MDHEN, CDR2 SYDVKM. The CDR3 consists of 12 residues. J was trimmed by 7 bases and V by 5 bases; bases with no gene match: 5. The CDR3 bases are TGTGCCAGCAGTCGGACAGGAAGGGAGCAGTACTTC. As protein: CASSRTGREQYF.

The chain is built from TRBV2 and TRBJ1-1; D call uncertain. CDR3 length: 13 residues. From germline, CDR1 is SNHLY and CDR2 FYNNEI. V was trimmed by 2 bases and J by 6 bases, leaving 10 bases between them. This CDR3 is CASSELPGAEAFF. CDR3 DNA: TGTGCCAGCAGTGAACTCCCGGGCGCTGAAGCTTTCTTT.

V and J are TRBV6-2 or TRBV6-3 and TRBJ2-2, with 7 bases fitting TRBD1. The CDR3 covers 17 residues. V shed 5 bases and J 2 bases; nucleotides not matched to a gene: 11. CDR1 and CDR2 from the germline V gene are MNHEY and SVGEGT. The CDR3 nucleotides are TGTGCCAGCAGTACGGTGAGGGGGCGGAAAAACACCGGGGAGCTGTTTTTT. Translated, it gives CASSTVRGRKNTGELFF.

This clonotype was observed once. The V gene is TRBV14, the J gene TRBJ2-7; TRBD1 might be the D (6 bases). Trimming removed 1 base at V and 2 bases at J, with 27 bases between. Germline V gene lookup returns CDR1 SGHDN and CDR2 FVKESK. CDR3 length equals 20 residues. CDR3 loop: CASSQVDTGPNGLRAYEQYF. The CDR3 nucleotides read TGTGCCAGCAGCCAAGTCGATACAGGGCCCAATGGTTTACGGGCCTACGAGCAGTACTTC.

The rearrangement uses TRBV30 and TRBJ2-4, with 10 bases lining up with TRBD1. This CDR3 has 12 residues. In germline, CDR1 is GTSNPN, CDR2 SVGIG (reference sequence). The CDR3 region has the DNA TGTGCACGACAGGGGGCAGAAAACATTCAGTACTTC. Amino acids: CARQGAENIQYF.

The chain recombines TRBV23-1 with TRBJ1-4, with D unresolved. TRBV23-1 qualifies as an ORF whose function is uncertain. The V and J ends lost 2 bases and 1 base respectively, with 20 bases between them. The CDR3 covers 19 residues. The CDR3 region has the DNA TGCGCCAGCAGTCAACACCCCCCCGAAAGTAGTAGAACTAATGAAAAACTGTTTTTT. Its protein is CASSQHPPESSRTNEKLFF.

J is TRBJ2-1 and V is TRBV5-4, with TRBD2 matching over 11 bases. V trimming: 0 bases; J trimming: 7 bases; junction bases outside the gene matches: 12. The CDR3 extends over 18 amino acids. Germline V gene data show CDR1 as SGHNT and CDR2 as YYREEE (reference sequence). The CDR3: CASSLGDVTSGAGNEQFF. The CDR3 region has the DNA TGTGCCAGCAGCTTGGGGGACGTGACTAGCGGGGCCGGGAATGAGCAGTTCTTC.

The chain couples TRBV20-1 to TRBJ2-5; weak D call: TRBD2 (5 bases). V shed 1 base and J shed 3 bases, with 12 bases lying between them. Germline CDR1 reads DFQATT; CDR2 reads SNEGSKA (reference sequence). CDR3 size: 14 residues. The CDR3 DNA reads as TGCAGTGCTAGAGCGGACGGGATTAAAGAGACCCAGTACTTC. Translating it yields CSARADGIKETQYF.

CDR3 region: CSALKGTNPTNEQFF. DNA of the CDR3: TGCAGTGCCCTAAAAGGGACCAATCCCACCAATGAGCAGTTCTTC. The chain is built from TRBV20-1 and TRBJ2-1; D is perhaps TRBD1 or TRBD2 (5 bases each). Germline assignment: CDR1 DFQATT and CDR2 SNEGSKA (reference sequence). CDR3 length equals 15 residues. V was pared by 6 bases and J by 6 bases, with 21 bases between.

The rearrangement joins TRBV3-1 to TRBJ2-5; D ambiguous. From germline, CDR1 is LGHDT and CDR2 YNNKEL (reference sequence). The CDR3 sequence is 11 residues long. V lost 4 bases and J 9 bases, leaving 9 bases between the germline ends. The CDR3 loop reads CASSPGVPQYF. The CDR3 DNA is TGTGCCAGCAGCCCAGGAGTTCCCCAGTACTTC.

V gene TRBV29-1 combines with J gene TRBJ2-7; D might be TRBD2 (6 bases). V dropped 4 bases and J dropped 6 bases, with 10 bases sitting between them. The CDR3 extends over 11 amino acids. Looked up from germline, CDR1 is SQVTM and CDR2 is ANQGSEA. CDR3 sequence (DNA): TGCAGCGTTGTTGCCGGGGGCGAGCAGTACTTC. It encodes CSVVAGGEQYF.

The J gene is TRBJ1-6, the V gene TRBV12-3 or TRBV12-4; TRBD1 is a possible D gene (5 bases). V lost 3 bases and J lost 7, with 7 bases in between. The CDR3 loop spans 13 amino acids. The CDR3 spells CASSFGGNSPLHF. As DNA, the CDR3 is TGTGCCAGCAGTTTTGGGGGAAATTCACCCCTCCACTTT.

Only a few counts were recorded for this clonotype. V is TRBV6-1 and J is TRBJ1-6, with 7 bases aligning to TRBD1. The CDR3 totals 15 residues. Germline CDR1 is MNHNS and CDR2 is SASEGT. V lost 5 bases to trimming and J lost 8 bases; unmatched junction nucleotides: 9. The CDR3 is CASSSRDSYYSPLHF. DNA of the CDR3: TGTGCCAGCAGTTCCCGGGACAGCTACTATTCACCCCTCCACTTT.

This chain links TRBV9 with TRBJ2-2; D uncertain. Germline values: CDR1 SGDLS, CDR2 YYNGEE. Trimming pared 5 bases from V and 6 bases from J, leaving 8 bases between. The CDR3 length is 12 residues. The CDR3 bases are TGTGCCAGCAGTTCTGCCGCCGGGGAGCTGTTTTTT. Translating it yields CASSSAAGELFF.

The chain is built from TRBV2 and TRBJ2-3, with 11 bases identical to TRBD2. The ends lost 3 bases at V and 6 bases at J; junction bases unmatched: 14. The CDR3 sequence is 18 residues long. Looked up from germline, CDR1 is SNHLY and CDR2 is FYNNEI. CDR3 in amino acids: CASSDSLLAGVFADTQYF. DNA for the CDR3: TGTGCCAGCAGTGACTCCCTACTAGCGGGGGTCTTCGCGGATACGCAGTATTTT.

The chain uses TRBV11-2 and TRBJ1-3; 8 positions agree with TRBD1. The V gene end was trimmed by 5 bases and the J gene end by 3 bases; junction bases not matched to a gene: 9. The length of the CDR3 is 16 residues. The V gene's germline CDR1 is SGHAT and CDR2 FQNNGV. The CDR3 protein is CASSDPQGARGNTIYF. Written as DNA, the CDR3 is TGTGCCAGCAGCGACCCCCAGGGGGCGCGTGGAAACACCATATATTTT.

The chain carries TRBV20-1 and TRBJ2-7, with 7 bases identical to TRBD2. V lost 0 bases to trimming and J lost 4 bases; unmatched junction nucleotides: 6. Germline CDR1 is DFQATT and CDR2 is SNEGSKA (reference sequence). The length of the CDR3 is 14 residues. This chain's CDR3 is CSARDRASGYEQYF. DNA for the CDR3: TGCAGTGCTAGAGATAGGGCTAGCGGATACGAGCAGTACTTC.

V is TRBV4-3 and J is TRBJ2-2; the D is unclear. V lost 4 bases to trimming and J lost 8 bases, with 17 bases between them. From germline, CDR1 is LGHNA and CDR2 YSLEER. The CDR3 spans 15 residues. Here the CDR3 DNA reads TGCGCCAGCAGCCGACTCGTTGGGGTACCAGGGGAGCTGTTTTTT. Amino acids: CASSRLVGVPGELFF.

The table lists this clonotype with a count of one. The genes are TRBV27 and TRBJ2-1, with unresolved D. V was clipped by 4 bases and J by 5 bases, with 6 bases between them. The CDR3 extends over 12 amino acids. In germline, CDR1 is MNHEY, CDR2 SMNVEV (reference sequence). The CDR3 nucleotides read TGTGCCAGCAGTTCCTCAAACAATGAGCAGTTCTTC. Amino acid sequence: CASSSSNNEQFF.

J is TRBJ2-4 and V is TRBV19, with 10 bases fitting TRBD1. The V gene end was trimmed by 5 bases and the J gene end by 6 bases; junction bases not matched to a gene: 7. The germline V gene encodes CDR1 LNHDA and CDR2 SQIVND (reference sequence). This CDR3 spans 15 amino acids. CDR3 DNA: TGTGCCAGTAGTCTGGCGGGACAGGGGTTAAACATTCAGTACTTC. Its protein is CASSLAGQGLNIQYF.